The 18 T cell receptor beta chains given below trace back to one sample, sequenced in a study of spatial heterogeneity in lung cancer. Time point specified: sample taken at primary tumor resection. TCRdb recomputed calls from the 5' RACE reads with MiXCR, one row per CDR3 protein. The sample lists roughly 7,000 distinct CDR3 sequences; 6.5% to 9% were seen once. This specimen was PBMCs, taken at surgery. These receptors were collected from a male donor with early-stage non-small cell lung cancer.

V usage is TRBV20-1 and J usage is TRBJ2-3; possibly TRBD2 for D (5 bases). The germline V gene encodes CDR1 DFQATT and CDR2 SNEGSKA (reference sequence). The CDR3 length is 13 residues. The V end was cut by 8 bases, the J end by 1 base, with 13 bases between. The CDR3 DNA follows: TGCAGTCCTGGCGGGCCACGCACAGATACGCAGTATTTT. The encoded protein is CSPGGPRTDTQYF.

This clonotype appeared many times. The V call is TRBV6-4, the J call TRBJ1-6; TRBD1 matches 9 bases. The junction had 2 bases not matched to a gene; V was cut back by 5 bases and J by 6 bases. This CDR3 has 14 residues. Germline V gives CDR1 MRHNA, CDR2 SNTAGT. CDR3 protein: CASSSDRGNSPLHF. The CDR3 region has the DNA TGTGCCAGCAGTTCGGACAGGGGTAATTCACCCCTCCACTTT.

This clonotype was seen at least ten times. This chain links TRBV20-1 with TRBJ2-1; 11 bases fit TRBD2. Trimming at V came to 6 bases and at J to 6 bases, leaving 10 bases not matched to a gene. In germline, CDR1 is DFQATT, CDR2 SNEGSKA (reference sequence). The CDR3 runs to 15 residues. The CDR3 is CSASGTSGQTNEQFF. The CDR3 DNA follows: TGCAGTGCGTCCGGGACTAGCGGACAAACCAATGAGCAGTTCTTC.

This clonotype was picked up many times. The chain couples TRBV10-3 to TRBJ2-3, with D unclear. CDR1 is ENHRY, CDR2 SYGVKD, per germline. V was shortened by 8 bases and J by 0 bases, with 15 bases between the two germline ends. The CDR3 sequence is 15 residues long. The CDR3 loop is CAIGDGDLSTDTQYF. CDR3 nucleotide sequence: TGTGCCATCGGGGATGGGGATCTTAGCACAGATACGCAGTATTTT.

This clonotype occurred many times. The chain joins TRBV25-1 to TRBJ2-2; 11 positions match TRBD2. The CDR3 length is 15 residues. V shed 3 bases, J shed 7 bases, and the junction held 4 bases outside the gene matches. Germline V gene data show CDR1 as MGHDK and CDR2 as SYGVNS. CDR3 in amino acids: CASSDSGRAVGELFF. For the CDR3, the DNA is TGTGCCAGCAGTGATAGCGGGAGGGCCGTCGGGGAGCTGTTTTTT.

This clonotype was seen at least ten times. The CDR3 DNA reads as TGTGCCAGCAGCTTCGCAGGGGGCGAACTCTATGGCTACACCTTC. Translation gives CASSFAGGELYGYTF. V gene TRBV5-6 combines with J gene TRBJ1-2; 8 nucleotides match TRBD1. The CDR3 covers 15 residues. Per germline, CDR1 SGHDT and CDR2 YYEEEE. V dropped 2 bases and J dropped 4; count of bases not matched to a gene: 7.

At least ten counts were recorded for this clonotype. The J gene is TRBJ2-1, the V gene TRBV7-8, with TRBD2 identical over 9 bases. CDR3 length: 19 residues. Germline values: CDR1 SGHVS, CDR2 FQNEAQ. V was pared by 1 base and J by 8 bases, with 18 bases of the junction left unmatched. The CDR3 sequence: CASSLESFSGRNPQYEQFF. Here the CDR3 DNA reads TGTGCCAGCAGCTTAGAAAGCTTTAGCGGGAGAAACCCTCAATATGAGCAGTTCTTC. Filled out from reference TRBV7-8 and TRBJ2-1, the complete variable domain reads GAGVSQSPRYKVAKRGQDVALRCDPISGHVSLFWYQQALGQGPEFLTYFQNEAQLDKSGLPSDRFFAERPEGSVSTLKIQRTQQEDSAVYLCASSLESFSGRNPQYEQFFGPGTRLTVL.

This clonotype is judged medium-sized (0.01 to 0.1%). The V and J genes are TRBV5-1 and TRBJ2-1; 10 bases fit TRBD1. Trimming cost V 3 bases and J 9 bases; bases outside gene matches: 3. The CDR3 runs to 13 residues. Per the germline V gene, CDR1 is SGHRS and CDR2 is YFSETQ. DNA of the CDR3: TGCGCCAGCAGCTCCGGGACAGGGGCTGAGCAGTTCTTC. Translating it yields CASSSGTGAEQFF. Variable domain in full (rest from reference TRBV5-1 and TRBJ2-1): KAGVTQTPRYLIKTRGQQVTLSCSPISGHRSVSWYQQTPGQGLQFLFEYFSETQRNKGNFPGRFSGRQFSNSRSEMNVSTLELGDSALYLCASSSGTGAEQFFGPGTRLTVL.

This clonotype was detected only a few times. CDR3: CASSITTGQYNQPQHF. The CDR3 nucleotides read TGTGCCAGTAGTATAACGACAGGACAGTACAATCAGCCCCAGCATTTT. The chain recombines TRBV19 with TRBJ1-5, with a tentative D call TRBD1 (6 bases). Germline lookup yields CDR1 LNHDA and CDR2 SQIVND (reference sequence). The CDR3 runs to 16 residues. Trimming shortened V by 2 bases and J by 3 bases, and 14 bases separated the two germline ends.

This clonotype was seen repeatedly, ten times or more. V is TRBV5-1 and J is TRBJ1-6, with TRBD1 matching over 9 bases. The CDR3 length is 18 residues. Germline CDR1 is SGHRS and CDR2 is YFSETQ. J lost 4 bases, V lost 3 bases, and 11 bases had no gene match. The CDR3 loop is CASSSLGTGSSYNSPLHF. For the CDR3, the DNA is TGCGCCAGCAGCTCTCTCGGGACAGGGAGCTCTTATAATTCACCCCTCCACTTT.

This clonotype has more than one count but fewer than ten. The CDR3 loop is CASRKRTSRSSTDTQYF. In nucleotides, the CDR3 is TGTGCCAGTAGAAAGAGGACAAGTCGATCTAGCACAGATACGCAGTATTTT. The gene calls are TRBV19 and TRBJ2-3, with D possibly matching TRBD1 (5 bases). The germline V and J ends were trimmed by 6 bases and 0 bases, with 19 bases remaining between them. Germline CDR1 LNHDA, CDR2 SQIVND (reference sequence). This CDR3 contains 17 residues.

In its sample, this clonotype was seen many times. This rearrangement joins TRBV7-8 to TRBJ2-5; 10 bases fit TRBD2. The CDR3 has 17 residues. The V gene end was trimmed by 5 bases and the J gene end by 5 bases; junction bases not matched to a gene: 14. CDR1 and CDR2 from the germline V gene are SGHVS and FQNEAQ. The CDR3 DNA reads TGTGCCAGCAGCCCCGGACTAGCGGCTAGGATTGGGGAGACCCAGTACTTC. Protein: CASSPGLAARIGETQYF.

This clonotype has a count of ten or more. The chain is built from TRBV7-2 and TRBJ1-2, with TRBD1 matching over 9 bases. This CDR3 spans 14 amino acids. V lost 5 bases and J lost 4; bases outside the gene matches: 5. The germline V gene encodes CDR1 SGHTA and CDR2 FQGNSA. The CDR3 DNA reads TGTGCCAGCAGCGACCGGACAGGGGTCTATGGCTACACCTTC. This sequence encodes CASSDRTGVYGYTF.

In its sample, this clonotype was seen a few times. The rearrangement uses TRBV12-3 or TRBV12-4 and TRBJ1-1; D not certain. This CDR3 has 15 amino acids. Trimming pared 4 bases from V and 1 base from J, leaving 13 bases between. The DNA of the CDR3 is TGTGCCAGCAGTTCCCCGGTGGACGGGAACACTGAAGCTTTCTTT. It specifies CASSSPVDGNTEAFF.

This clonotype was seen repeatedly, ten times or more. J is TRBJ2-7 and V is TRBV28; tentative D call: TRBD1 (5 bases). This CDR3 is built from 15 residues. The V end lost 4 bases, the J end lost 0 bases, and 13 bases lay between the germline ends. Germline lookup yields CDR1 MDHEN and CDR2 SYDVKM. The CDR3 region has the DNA TGTGCCAGCAGTTCTTTTCAGGGTGACTCCTACGAGCAGTACTTC. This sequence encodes CASSSFQGDSYEQYF.

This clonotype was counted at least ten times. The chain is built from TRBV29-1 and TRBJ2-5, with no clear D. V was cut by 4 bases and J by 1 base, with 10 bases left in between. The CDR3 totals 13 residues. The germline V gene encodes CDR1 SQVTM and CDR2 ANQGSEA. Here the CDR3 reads CSVAQQLQETQYF. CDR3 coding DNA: TGCAGCGTTGCGCAACAGCTCCAAGAGACCCAGTACTTC.

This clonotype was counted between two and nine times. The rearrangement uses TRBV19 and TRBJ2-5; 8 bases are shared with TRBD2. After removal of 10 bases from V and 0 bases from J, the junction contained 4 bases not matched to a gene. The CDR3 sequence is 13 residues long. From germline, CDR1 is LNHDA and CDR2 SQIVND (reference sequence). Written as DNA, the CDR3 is TGTGCCACAACTAGCGGCAACCAAGAGACCCAGTACTTC. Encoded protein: CATTSGNQETQYF.

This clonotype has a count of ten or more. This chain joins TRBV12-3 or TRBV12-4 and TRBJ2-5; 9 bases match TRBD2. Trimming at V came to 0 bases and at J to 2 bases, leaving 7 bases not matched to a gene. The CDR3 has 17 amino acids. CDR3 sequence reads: CASSLALRGGHQETQYF. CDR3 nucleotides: TGTGCCAGCAGTTTAGCGCTGCGGGGGGGGCATCAAGAGACCCAGTACTTC.